What follows describes a single T cell receptor (beta chain). Study processing details: How many nucleated cells were present was estimated from reference gene primer amplification. Sequencing was performed with immunoSEQ multiplex PCR; in TCRdb, only in-frame clones are kept and a portion is missing. Clone size and V and J calls were adopted from that table, with D and trimming inferred from the DNA. The sample carries about 200,000 clones, 84% recorded once. Participants spanned ages about 18 to 100 years and resided in about 24 US areas. Participants reported their clinical history, and cohort assignment relied on those reports. The sample is drawn from a study of blood T cell repertoires in COVID-19. Unmatched junction bases numbered 21, after V lost 6 bases and J lost 7 bases. The CDR3 sequence is 18 residues long. From germline, CDR1 is MNHEY and CDR2 SVGEGT.

The TCR comes from a young woman who had been exposed to COVID-19. The rearrangement uses TRBV6-2 or TRBV6-3 and TRBJ2-7; 10 bases align to TRBD2. Sample: PBMCs or T cells enriched from blood (not recorded which). The CDR3 is CASRYVPGTSGETEEQYF. The CDR3 bases are TGTGCCAGCAGGTACGTCCCCGGAACTAGCGGGGAAACGGAAGAGCAGTACTTC.